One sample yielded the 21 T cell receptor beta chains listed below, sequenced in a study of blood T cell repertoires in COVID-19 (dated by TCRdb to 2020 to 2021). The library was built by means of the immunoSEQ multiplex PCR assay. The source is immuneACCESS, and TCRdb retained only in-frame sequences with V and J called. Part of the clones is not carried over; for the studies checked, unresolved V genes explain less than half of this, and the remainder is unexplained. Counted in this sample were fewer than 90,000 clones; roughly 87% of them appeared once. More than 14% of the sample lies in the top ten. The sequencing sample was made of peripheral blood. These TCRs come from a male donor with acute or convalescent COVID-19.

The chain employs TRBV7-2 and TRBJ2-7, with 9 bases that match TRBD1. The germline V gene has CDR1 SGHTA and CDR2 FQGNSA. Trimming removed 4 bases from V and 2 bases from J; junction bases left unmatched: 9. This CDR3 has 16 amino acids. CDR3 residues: CASSWTKGTGTYEQYF. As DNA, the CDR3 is TGTGCCAGCAGCTGGACCAAGGGGACAGGGACCTACGAGCAGTACTTC.

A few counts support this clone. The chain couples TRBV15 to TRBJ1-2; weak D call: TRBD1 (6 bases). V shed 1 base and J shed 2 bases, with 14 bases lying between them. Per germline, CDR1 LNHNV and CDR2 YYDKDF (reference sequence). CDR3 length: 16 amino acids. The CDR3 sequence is CATSRVGDTRNYGYTF. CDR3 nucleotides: TGTGCCACCAGCAGAGTAGGGGACACCCGGAACTATGGCTACACCTTC.

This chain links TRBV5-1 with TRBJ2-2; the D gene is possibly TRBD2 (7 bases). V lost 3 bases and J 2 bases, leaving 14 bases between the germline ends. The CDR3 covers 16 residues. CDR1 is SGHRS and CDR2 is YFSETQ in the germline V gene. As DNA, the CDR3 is TGCGCCAGCAGCTCCCGGGGGGCGGAAAACACCGGGGAGCTGTTTTTT. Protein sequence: CASSSRGAENTGELFF.

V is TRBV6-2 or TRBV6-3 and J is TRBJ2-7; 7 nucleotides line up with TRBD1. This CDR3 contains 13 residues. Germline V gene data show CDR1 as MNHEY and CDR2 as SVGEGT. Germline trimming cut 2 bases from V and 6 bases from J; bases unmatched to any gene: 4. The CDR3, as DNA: TGTGCCAGCAGTTACCCGACAGGGCCCGAGCAGTACTTC. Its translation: CASSYPTGPEQYF.

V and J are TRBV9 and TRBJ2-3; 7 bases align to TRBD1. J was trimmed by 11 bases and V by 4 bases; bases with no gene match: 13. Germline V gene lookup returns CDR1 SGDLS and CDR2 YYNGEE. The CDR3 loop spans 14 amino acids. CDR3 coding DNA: TGTGCCAGCAGCCCCGGGAAGGGACAGAGGATGCAGTATTTT. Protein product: CASSPGKGQRMQYF. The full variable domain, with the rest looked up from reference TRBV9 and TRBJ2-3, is DSGVTQTPKHLITATGQRVTLRCSPRSGDLSVYWYQQSLDQGLQFLIQYYNGEERAKGNILERFSAQQFPDLHSELNLSSLELGDSALYFCASSPGKGQRMQYFGPGTRLTVL.

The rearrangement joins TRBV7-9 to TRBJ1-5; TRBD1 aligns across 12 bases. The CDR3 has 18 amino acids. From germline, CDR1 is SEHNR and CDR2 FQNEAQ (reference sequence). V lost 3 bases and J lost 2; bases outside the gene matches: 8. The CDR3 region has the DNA TGTGCCAGCAGCTTGGGACAGGGGGCCCGACCGGGCAATCAGCCCCAGCATTTT. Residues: CASSLGQGARPGNQPQHF.

The CDR3 nucleotides are TGTGCCAGCTCACCAATCCAGCGCACTGAAGCTTTCTTT. Its translation: CASSPIQRTEAFF. The rearrangement links TRBV18 to TRBJ1-1; D call uncertain. The CDR3 loop spans 13 amino acids. Trimming removed 2 bases at V and 4 bases at J, with 8 bases between. In germline, CDR1 is KGHSH, CDR2 LQKENI.

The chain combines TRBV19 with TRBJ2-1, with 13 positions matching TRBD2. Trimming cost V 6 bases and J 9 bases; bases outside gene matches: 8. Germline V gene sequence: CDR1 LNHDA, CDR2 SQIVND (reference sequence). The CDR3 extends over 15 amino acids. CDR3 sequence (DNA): TGTGCCAGTAGGGACTCAGGACTAGCGGGGGCTGAGCAGTTCTTC. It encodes CASRDSGLAGAEQFF. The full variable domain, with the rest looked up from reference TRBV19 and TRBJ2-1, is DGGITQSPKYLFRKEGQNVTLSCEQNLNHDAMYWYRQDPGQGLRLIYYSQIVNDFQKGDIAEGYSVSREKKESFPLTVTSAQKNPTAFYLCASRDSGLAGAEQFFGPGTRLTVL.

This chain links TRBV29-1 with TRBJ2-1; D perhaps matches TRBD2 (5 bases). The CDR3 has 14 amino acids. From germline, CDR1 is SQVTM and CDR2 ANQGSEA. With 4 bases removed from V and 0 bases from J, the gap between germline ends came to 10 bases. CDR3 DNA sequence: TGCAGCGTTGGGGCGGGTGGCTCCTACAATGAGCAGTTCTTC. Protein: CSVGAGGSYNEQFF.

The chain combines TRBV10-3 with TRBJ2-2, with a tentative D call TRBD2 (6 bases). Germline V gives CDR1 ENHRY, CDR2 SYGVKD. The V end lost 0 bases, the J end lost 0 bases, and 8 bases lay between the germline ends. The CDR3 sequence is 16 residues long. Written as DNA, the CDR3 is TGTGCCATCAGTGAGTCGTGGGGGGCGAACACCGGGGAGCTGTTTTTT. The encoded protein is CAISESWGANTGELFF.

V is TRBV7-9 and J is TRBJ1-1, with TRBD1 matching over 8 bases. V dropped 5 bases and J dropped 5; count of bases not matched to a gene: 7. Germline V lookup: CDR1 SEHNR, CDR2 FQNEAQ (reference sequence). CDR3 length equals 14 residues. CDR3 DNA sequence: TGTGCCAGCAGCCAAGGACAGGGATGGACTGAAGCTTTCTTT. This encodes CASSQGQGWTEAFF.

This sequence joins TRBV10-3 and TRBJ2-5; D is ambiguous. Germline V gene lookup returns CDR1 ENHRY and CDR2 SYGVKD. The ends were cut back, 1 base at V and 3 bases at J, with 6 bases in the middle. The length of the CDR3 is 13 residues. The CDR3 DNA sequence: TGTGCCATCAGTGAGTGGCAGGAAGAGACCCAGTACTTC. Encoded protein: CAISEWQEETQYF.

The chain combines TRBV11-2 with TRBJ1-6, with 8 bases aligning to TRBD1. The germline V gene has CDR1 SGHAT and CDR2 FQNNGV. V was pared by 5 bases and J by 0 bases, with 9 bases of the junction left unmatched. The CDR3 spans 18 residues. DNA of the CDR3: TGTGCCAGCAGCGAATGGGGGACAGGATACTCCTATAATTCACCCCTCCACTTT. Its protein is CASSEWGTGYSYNSPLHF.

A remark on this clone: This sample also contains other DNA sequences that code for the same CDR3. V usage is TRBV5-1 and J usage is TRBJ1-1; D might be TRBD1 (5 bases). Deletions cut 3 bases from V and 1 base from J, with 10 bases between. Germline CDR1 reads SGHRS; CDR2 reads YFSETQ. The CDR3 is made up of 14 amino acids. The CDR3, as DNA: TGCGCCAGCAGCTCATCGGGGGGGAACACTGAAGCTTTCTTT. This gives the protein CASSSSGGNTEAFF.

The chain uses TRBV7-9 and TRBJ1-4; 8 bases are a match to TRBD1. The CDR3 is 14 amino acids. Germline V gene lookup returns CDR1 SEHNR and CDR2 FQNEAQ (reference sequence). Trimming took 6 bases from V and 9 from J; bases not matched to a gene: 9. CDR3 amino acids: CASRLGQGPQKLFF. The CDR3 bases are TGTGCCAGCAGACTCGGACAGGGTCCTCAAAAACTGTTTTTT.

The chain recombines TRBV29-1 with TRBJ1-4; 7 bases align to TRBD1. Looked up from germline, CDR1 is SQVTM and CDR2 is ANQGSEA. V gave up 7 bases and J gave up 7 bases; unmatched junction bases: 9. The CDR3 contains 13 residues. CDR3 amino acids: CSAYSQGSEKLFF. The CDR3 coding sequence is TGCAGCGCCTATTCACAGGGGAGTGAAAAACTGTTTTTT.

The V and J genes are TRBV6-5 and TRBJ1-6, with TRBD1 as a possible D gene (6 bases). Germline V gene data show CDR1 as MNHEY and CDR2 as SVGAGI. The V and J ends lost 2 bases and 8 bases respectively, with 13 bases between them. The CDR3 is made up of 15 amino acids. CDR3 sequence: CASSYNRERDSPLHF. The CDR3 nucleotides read TGTGCCAGCAGTTACAACAGGGAAAGGGATTCACCCCTCCACTTT.

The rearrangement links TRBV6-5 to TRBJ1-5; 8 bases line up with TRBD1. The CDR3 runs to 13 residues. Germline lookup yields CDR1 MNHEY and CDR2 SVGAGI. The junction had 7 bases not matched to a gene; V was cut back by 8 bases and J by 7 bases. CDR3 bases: TGTGCCAGCCTCGGGACAGGTGGGCAGCCCCAGCATTTT. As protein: CASLGTGGQPQHF.

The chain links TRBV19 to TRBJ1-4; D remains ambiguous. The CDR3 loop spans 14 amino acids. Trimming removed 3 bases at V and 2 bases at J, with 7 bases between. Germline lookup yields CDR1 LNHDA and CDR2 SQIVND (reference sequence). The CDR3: CASSIYGTNEKLFF. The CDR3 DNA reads TGTGCCAGTAGTATCTACGGTACTAATGAAAAACTGTTTTTT. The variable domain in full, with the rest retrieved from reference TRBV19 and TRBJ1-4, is DGGITQSPKYLFRKEGQNVTLSCEQNLNHDAMYWYRQDPGQGLRLIYYSQIVNDFQKGDIAEGYSVSREKKESFPLTVTSAQKNPTAFYLCASSIYGTNEKLFFGSGTQLSVL.

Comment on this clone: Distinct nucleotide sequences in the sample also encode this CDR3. The chain's CDR3 is CASSRTGGEKLFF. DNA for the CDR3: TGTGCCAGCAGCCGGACGGGGGGGGAAAAACTGTTTTTT. This chain joins TRBV7-8 and TRBJ1-4, with D possibly matching TRBD1 (5 bases). Per germline, CDR1 SGHVS and CDR2 FQNEAQ. The CDR3 has 13 residues. V was trimmed by 5 bases and J by 8 bases, leaving 12 bases between them.

Here the CDR3 reads CASSSRSGGLPGELFF. The CDR3 coding sequence is TGTGCCAGCAGCTCCCGCAGCGGGGGGCTCCCGGGGGAGCTGTTTTTT. The rearrangement links TRBV14 to TRBJ2-2; TRBD2 aligns across 9 bases. This CDR3 is 16 amino acids long. CDR1 SGHDN and CDR2 FVKESK come from the germline V gene. Losses at the gene ends were 5 bases for V and 8 bases for J; bases not matched to a gene: 12.